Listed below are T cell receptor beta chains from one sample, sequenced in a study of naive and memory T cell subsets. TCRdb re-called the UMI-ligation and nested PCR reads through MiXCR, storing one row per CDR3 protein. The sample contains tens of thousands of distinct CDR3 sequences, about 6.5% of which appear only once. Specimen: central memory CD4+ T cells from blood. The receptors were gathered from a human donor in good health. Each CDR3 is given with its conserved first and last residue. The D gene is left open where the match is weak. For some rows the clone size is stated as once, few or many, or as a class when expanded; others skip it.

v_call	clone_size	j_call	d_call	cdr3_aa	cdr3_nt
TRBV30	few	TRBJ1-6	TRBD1	CAWNTGQMNSPLHF	TGTGCCTGGAACACGGGACAGATGAATTCACCCCTCCACTTT
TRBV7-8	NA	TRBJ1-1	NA	CASSLRALGTSRNTEAFF	TGTGCCAGCAGCTTGAGGGCTTTGGGAACTTCTCGGAACACTGAAGCTTTCTTT
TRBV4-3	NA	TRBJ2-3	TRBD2	CASSLGAGVGGDTQYF	TGCGCCAGCAGCCTCGGCGCGGGAGTGGGAGGAGATACGCAGTATTTT
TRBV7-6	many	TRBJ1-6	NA	CASSPDLDNSPLHF	TGTGCCAGCAGCCCTGACTTGGACAATTCACCCCTCCACTTT
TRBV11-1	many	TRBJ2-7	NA	CASSHDGYEQYF	TGTGCCAGCAGCCACGACGGATACGAGCAGTACTTC
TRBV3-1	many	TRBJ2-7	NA	CASSVSYEQYF	TGTGCCAGCAGCGTAAGCTACGAGCAGTACTTC
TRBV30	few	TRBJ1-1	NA	CAWRMSAEAFF	TGTGCCTGGAGGATGTCGGCTGAAGCTTTCTTT
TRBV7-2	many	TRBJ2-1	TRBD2	CASSLVGLAEQFF	TGTGCCAGCAGCTTGGTGGGACTAGCGGAGCAGTTCTTC
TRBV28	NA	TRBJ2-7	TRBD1	CASRDRGRYEQYF	TGTGCCAGCAGGGACAGGGGTCGCTACGAGCAGTACTTC
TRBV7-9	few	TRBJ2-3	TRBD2	CASSLEGSAGGRTDTQYF	TGTGCCAGCAGCTTAGAAGGTTCCGCGGGAGGCCGCACAGATACGCAGTATTTT
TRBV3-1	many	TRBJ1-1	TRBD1	CASSPRTGRKAFF	TGTGCCAGCAGCCCACGGACAGGAAGGAAAGCTTTCTTT
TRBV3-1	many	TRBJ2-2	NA	CASSQVFRRRRTGELFF	TGTGCCAGCAGCCAAGTCTTCCGGCGGCGGCGCACCGGGGAGCTGTTTTTT
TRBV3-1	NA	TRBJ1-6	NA	CASSGRARGDSPLHF	TGTGCCAGCAGCGGCCGGGCCAGAGGGGATTCACCCCTCCACTTT
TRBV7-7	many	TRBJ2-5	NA	CASSLFGQQETQYF	TGTGCCAGCAGCTTATTCGGGCAGCAAGAGACCCAGTACTTC
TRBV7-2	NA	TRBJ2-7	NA	CASSGGASEQYF	TGTGCCAGCAGCGGCGGAGCCTCCGAGCAGTACTTC
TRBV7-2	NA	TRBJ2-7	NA	CASSARRGDHEQYF	TGTGCCAGCAGCGCGCGCAGGGGGGACCACGAGCAGTACTTC
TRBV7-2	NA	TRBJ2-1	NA	CASSFERDNEQFF	TGTGCCAGCAGCTTTGAGCGGGACAATGAGCAGTTCTTC
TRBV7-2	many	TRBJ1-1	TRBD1	CASSTWTGAEAFF	TGTGCCAGCAGCACATGGACAGGCGCTGAAGCTTTCTTT
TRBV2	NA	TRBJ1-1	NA	CASSGAGWGMNTEAFF	TGTGCCAGCAGTGGGGCGGGGTGGGGAATGAACACTGAAGCTTTCTTT
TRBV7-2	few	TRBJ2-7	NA	CASSLTSSAYEQYF	TGTGCCAGCAGCTTAACCTCTTCTGCCTACGAGCAGTACTTC
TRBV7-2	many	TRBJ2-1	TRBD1	CASNRWGRGRMDEQFF	TGTGCCAGCAATCGTTGGGGCAGGGGGCGCATGGATGAGCAGTTCTTC
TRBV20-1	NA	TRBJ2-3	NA	CSGGLGATGTDTQYF	TGCAGTGGGGGTTTGGGAGCAACAGGCACAGATACGCAGTATTTT
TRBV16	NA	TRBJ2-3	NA	CASSQWSTDTQYF	TGTGCCAGCAGCCAATGGAGCACAGATACGCAGTATTTT
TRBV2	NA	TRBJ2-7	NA	CASSPTASYEQYF	TGTGCCAGCAGTCCTACAGCCTCCTACGAGCAGTACTTC
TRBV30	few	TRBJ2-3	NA	CAWKGGLSTDTQYF	TGTGCCTGGAAAGGGGGGCTTAGCACAGATACGCAGTATTTT
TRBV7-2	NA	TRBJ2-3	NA	CASSLVGGGPAGDTQYF	TGTGCCAGCAGCTTAGTTGGCGGGGGCCCTGCGGGAGATACGCAGTATTTT
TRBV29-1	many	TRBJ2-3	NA	CSVTTTGTDTQYF	TGCAGCGTAACTACGACAGGCACAGATACGCAGTATTTT
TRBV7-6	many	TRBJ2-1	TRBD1	CASSLGGTGASNEQFF	TGTGCCAGCAGCTTAGGCGGGACAGGGGCTTCCAATGAGCAGTTCTTC
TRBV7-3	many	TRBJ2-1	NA	CASSLMERGEQFF	TGTGCCAGCAGCTTAATGGAACGGGGTGAGCAGTTCTTC
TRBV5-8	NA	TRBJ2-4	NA	CASSPYRNGAKNIQYF	TGTGCCAGCAGCCCTTACAGGAACGGGGCCAAAAACATTCAGTACTTC
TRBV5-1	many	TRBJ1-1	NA	CASSFLAPGAMNTEAFF	TGCGCCAGCAGCTTCCTAGCCCCCGGGGCCATGAACACTGAAGCTTTCTTT
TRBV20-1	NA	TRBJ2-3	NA	CSGLGGGVGDTQYF	TGCAGTGGTCTTGGGGGAGGAGTTGGAGATACGCAGTATTTT
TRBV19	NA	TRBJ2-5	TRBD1	CASSIGDRGYGETQYF	TGTGCCAGTAGTATTGGGGACAGGGGTTACGGGGAGACCCAGTACTTC
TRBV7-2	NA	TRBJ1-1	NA	CASSQSGVRGYTEAFF	TGTGCCAGCAGCCAATCCGGTGTGAGGGGATACACTGAAGCTTTCTTT
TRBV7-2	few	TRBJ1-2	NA	CASSPRRSEAYGYTF	TGTGCCAGCAGCCCCCGTAGGTCAGAGGCCTATGGCTACACCTTC
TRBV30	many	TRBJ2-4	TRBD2	CAWSGGRGNIQYF	TGTGCCTGGAGCGGGGGGAGGGGAAACATTCAGTACTTC
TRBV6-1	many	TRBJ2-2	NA	CASSEARAGELFF	TGTGCCAGCAGTGAAGCAAGGGCCGGGGAGCTGTTTTTT
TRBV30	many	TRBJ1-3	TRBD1	CASKTGAGNTIYF	TGTGCCAGCAAAACAGGGGCTGGAAACACCATATATTTT
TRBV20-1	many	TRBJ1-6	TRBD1	CSATGVNNNSPLHF	TGCAGTGCGACAGGGGTTAATAATAATTCACCCCTCCACTTT
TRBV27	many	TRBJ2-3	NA	CASTHTDTQYF	TGTGCCAGCACACATACAGATACGCAGTATTTT
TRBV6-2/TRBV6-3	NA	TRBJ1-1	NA	CASNIGPPTEAFF	TGTGCCAGCAATATCGGGCCACCGACTGAAGCTTTCTTT
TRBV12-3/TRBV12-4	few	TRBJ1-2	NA	CASSLGRSYGYTF	TGTGCCAGCAGTTTAGGGAGGAGCTATGGCTACACCTTC
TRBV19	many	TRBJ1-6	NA	CASTKISTGSPLHF	TGTGCCAGTACCAAGATCTCCACGGGGTCACCCCTCCACTTT
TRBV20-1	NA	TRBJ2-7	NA	CSGTQGGRYEQYF	TGCAGTGGCACACAGGGAGGGCGTTACGAGCAGTACTTC
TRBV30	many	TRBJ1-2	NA	CAWSRVAGPTNYGYTF	TGTGCCTGGAGTCGCGTCGCAGGGCCCACTAACTATGGCTACACCTTC
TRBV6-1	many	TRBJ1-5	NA	CASTKLDTGPQPQHF	TGTGCCAGTACTAAGCTTGACACCGGACCCCAGCCCCAGCATTTT
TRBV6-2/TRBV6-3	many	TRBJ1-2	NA	CASRDGSAYGYTF	TGTGCCAGCAGAGACGGTAGCGCCTATGGCTACACCTTC
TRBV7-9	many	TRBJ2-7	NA	CASSSRTETYEQYF	TGTGCCAGCAGCTCCCGGACAGAGACCTACGAGCAGTACTTC
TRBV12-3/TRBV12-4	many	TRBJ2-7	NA	CASSSTTLSLYF	TGTGCCAGCAGTTCGACTACCCTATCACTATACTTC